The entry that follows covers one TCR beta chain sequence. What it recognizes is unknown. This CDR3 is built from 15 residues. Trimming left V 1 base short and J 5 bases short, with 12 bases between. Germline CDR1 is SGHTA and CDR2 is FQGNSA. This sample was included in a study of response to subunit inactivated influenza vaccine. General study results and limits: With each seasonal influenza vaccination, the authors suggested, few new T cells are recruited.

A single record per CDR3 protein comes from TCRdb applying MiXCR to the RT-PCR reads. This repertoire shows under 550,000 distinct CDR3 sequences, approximately 7.2% found once; its top ten account for roughly 14%. This rearrangement joins TRBV7-2 to TRBJ2-1, with D perhaps assigned TRBD1 or TRBD2 (5 bases each). This TCR was sampled from a man in his fifties or sixties who received an inactivated influenza vaccine. The sequencing used PBMCs from blood, collected 23 to 25 months after vaccination. CDR3 coding DNA: TGTGCCAGCAGCTTAGGATTCGGGGCCCACAATGAGCAGTTCTTC. This encodes CASSLGFGAHNEQFF.